Reported below is one T cell receptor beta chain. Its antigen is unknown. Base qualities are not recorded, but no much larger clone differs from it by a single base. Germline trimming amounts to 0 bases on V and 2 bases on J, with 6 as the count of junction bases outside the gene matches. Its CDR3 holds 16 amino acids, cysteine through phenylalanine. Of all the DNA, just the CDR3 is kept, 48 bases in frame from base 1. Taken from the germline V gene (reference sequence), the CDR1 and CDR2 loops are GTSNPN and SVGIG. This sample is part of a study of shared T cell receptors in the human thymus (TCRdb year 2021). Background for the entire study: The study examined how self-reactive, shared T-cell receptor alpha chains are generated in the human thymus.

Preparation of the library involved the immunoSEQ multiplex PCR assay. TCRdb provides this immuneACCESS table in a form limited to in-frame rearrangements. Some clones are lacking; in checked studies, under half of them reflect an unresolved V gene, and why the rest are absent is not known. The sample yields 600,000 or so clones; around 87% were counted once. Just under 0.0095% of the sample is in the top ten clones. Separately, the same data were catalogued under a study of human thymus T cells. As the second publication notes: In Finland, the donors were immunologically healthy infants who were having open corrective cardiac surgery for congenital heart defects. Thymus tissue was obtained as surgical resects removed during corrective cardiac surgery. Both the thymic and the peripheral blood repertoires appeared to show biased V and J gene segment usage. According to the related research, thymic TCR repertoires were highly overlapping among unrelated individuals. The study described the TCR alpha and beta repertoires in eight or nine infant thymus samples and a handful of matching peripheral blood samples. The infant donors were roughly 7 to 244 days old, and the cohort included six or seven males and two females. After being mechanically released from the tissue, thymocytes were kept at -70 degrees C in pellets of about 8.5-32 million cells. Genomic DNA was extracted from frozen cell pellets with a QIAsymphony instrument. The immunoSEQ multiplex PCR assay was used to amplify the TCRB and TCRAD loci from a standardized quantity of quality-controlled genomic DNA. The amplicons spanned the V(D)J region and were long enough to cover the CDR3 and allow V and J genes to be identified. The commercial immunoSEQ service was used to sequence amplicons on an Illumina platform. Primer bias and sequencing errors were corrected using previously described methods, and TCRAD and TCRB definitions followed the IMGT database. Repertoires were analysed with immunoSEQ Analyzer 3.0 and VDJTools, covering basic statistics, V/J segment usage, diversity estimates, rarefaction and pairwise overlap. Diversity was estimated with Chao1, ChaoE, Efron-Thisted, Shannon and inverse Simpson indices, and also on datasets down-sampled to the smallest sample. Repertoire overlap was assessed by strict matching of CDR3 nucleotide sequence, V gene and J gene, and clustering was done by Jaccard-based multidimensional scaling. Thymus samples yielded on average around 810,000 unique TCRB clonotypes, compared with some 89,000 from blood samples.

The source is a boy under two years old with a congenital heart defect. Donor details come from another sample of the same person, matched by shared clones. Sample: thymocytes. The V and J genes are TRBV30 and TRBJ1-2, and 10 junction bases match TRBD1. The sequence in DNA is TGTGCCTGGAGTGTACCCCCGGGACAGGGGAACTATGGCTACACCTTC. This translates into CAWSVPPGQGNYGYTF.